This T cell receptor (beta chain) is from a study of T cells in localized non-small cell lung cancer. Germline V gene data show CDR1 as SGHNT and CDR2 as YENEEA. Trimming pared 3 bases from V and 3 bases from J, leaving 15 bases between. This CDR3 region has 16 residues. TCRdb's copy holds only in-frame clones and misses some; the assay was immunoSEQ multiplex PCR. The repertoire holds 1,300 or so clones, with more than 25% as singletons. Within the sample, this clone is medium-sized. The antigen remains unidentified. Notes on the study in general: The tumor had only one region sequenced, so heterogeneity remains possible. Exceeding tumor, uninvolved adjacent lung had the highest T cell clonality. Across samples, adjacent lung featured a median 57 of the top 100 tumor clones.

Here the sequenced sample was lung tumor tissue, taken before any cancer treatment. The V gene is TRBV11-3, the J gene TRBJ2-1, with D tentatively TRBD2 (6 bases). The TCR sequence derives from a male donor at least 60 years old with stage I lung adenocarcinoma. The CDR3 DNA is TGTGCCAGCAGCTTGGATACGGGAGAGCACTACAATGAGCAGTTCTTC. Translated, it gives CASSLDTGEHYNEQFF. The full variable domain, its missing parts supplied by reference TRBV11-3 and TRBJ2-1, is EAGVVQSPRYKIIEKKQPVAFWCNPISGHNTLYWYLQNLGQGPELLIRYENEEAVDDSQLPKDRFSAERLKGVDSTLKIQPAELGDSAVYLCASSLDTGEHYNEQFFGPGTRLTVL.